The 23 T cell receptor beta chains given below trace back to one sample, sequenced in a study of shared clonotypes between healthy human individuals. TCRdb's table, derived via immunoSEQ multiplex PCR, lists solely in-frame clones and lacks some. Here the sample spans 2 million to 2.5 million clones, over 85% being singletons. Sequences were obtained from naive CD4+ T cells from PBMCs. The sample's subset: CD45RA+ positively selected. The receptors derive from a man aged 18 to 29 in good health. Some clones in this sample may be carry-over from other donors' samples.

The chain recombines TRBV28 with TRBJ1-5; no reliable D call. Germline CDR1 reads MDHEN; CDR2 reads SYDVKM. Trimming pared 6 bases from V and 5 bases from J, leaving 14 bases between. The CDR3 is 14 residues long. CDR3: CASSQGTAHQPQHF. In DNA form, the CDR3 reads TGTGCCAGCAGCCAAGGTACAGCACATCAGCCCCAGCATTTT. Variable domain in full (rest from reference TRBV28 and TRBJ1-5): DVKVTQSSRYLVKRTGEKVFLECVQDMDHENMFWYRQDPGLGLRLIYFSYDVKMKEKGDIPEGYSVSREKKERFSLILESASTNQTSMYLCASSQGTAHQPQHFGDGTRLSIL.

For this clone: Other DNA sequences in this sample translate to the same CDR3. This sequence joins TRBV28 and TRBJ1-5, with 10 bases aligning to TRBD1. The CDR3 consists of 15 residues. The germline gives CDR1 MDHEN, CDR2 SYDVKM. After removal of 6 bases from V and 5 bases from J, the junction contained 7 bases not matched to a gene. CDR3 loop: CASSPTDRGHQPQHF. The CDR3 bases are TGTGCCAGCAGCCCAACCGACAGGGGGCATCAGCCCCAGCATTTT.

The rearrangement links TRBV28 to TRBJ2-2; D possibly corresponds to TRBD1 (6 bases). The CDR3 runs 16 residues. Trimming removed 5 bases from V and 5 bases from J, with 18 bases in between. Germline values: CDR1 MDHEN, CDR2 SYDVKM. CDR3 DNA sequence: TGTGCCAGCAGTCCGCTTGACAGGATAAAGACCGGGGAGCTGTTTTTT. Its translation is CASSPLDRIKTGELFF.

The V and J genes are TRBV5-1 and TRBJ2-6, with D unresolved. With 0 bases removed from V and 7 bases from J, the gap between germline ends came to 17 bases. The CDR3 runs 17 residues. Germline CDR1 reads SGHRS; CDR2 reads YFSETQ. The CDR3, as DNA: TGCGCCAGCAGCTTGGAAGGGATGGGAATGGGAGCCAACGTCCTGACTTTC. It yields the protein CASSLEGMGMGANVLTF.

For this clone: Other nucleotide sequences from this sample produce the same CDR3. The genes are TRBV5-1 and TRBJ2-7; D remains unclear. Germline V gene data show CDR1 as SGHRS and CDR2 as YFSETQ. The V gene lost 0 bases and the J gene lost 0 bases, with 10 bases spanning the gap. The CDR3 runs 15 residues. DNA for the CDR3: TGCGCCAGCAGCTTGGGGGCAGAAAGCTCCTACGAGCAGTACTTC. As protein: CASSLGAESSYEQYF.

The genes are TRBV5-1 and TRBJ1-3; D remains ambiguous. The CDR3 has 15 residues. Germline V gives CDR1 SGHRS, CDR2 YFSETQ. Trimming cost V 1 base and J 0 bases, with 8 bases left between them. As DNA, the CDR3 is TGCGCCAGCAGCTTGTTGGCAAGCTCTGGAAACACCATATATTTT. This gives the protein CASSLLASSGNTIYF. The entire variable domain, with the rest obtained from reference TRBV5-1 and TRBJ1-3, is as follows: KAGVTQTPRYLIKTRGQQVTLSCSPISGHRSVSWYQQTPGQGLQFLFEYFSETQRNKGNFPGRFSGRQFSNSRSEMNVSTLELGDSALYLCASSLLASSGNTIYFGEGSWLTVV.

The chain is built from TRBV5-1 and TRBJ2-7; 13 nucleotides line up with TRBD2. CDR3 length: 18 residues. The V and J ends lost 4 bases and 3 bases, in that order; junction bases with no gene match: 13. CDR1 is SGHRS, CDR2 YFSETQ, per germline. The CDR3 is CASSLNPLGTSGDYEQYF. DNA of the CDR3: TGCGCCAGCAGCCTCAACCCTCTAGGGACTAGCGGGGACTACGAGCAGTACTTC.

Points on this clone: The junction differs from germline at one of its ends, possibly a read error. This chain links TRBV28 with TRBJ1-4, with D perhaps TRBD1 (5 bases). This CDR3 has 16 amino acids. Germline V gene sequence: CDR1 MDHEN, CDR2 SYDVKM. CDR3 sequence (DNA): TGTGCCAGCAGTACGCAGGGTAAATCAACCAATGAAAAACTGTTTTTT. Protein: CASSTQGKSTNEKLFF.

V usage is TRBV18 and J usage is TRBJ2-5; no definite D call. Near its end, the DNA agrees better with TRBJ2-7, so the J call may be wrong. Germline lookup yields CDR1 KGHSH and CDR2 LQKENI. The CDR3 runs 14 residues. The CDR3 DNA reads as TGTGCCAGCTCACCACCGGATGGTACCTACGAGCAGTACTTC. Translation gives CASSPPDGTYEQYF.

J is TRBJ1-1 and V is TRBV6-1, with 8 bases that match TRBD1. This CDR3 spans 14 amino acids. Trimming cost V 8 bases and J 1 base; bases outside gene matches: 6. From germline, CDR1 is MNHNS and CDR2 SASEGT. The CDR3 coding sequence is TGTGCCAGCCCCAGACAGGGGTCGAACACTGAAGCTTTCTTT. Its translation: CASPRQGSNTEAFF.

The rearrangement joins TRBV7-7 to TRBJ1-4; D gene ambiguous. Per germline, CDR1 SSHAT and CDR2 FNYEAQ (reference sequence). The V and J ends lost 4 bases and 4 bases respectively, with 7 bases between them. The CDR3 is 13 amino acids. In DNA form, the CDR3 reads TGTGCCAGCAGCTCGGGTGATAATGAAAAACTGTTTTTT. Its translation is CASSSGDNEKLFF.

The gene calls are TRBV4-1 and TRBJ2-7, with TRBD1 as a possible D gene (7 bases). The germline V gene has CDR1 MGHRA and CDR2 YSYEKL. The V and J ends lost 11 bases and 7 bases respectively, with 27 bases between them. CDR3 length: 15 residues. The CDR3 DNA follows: TGCGCCCGAAAGCCAGGGGCAGGGGGGCCCTGGGAGCAGTACTTC. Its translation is CARKPGAGGPWEQYF.

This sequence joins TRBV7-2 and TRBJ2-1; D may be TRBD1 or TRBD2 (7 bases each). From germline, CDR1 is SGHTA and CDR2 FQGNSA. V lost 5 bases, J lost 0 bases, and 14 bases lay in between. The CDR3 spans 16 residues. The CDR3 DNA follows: TGTGCCAGCAGCACCCAGGGGGGGATCTCCTACAATGAGCAGTTCTTC. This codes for CASSTQGGISYNEQFF. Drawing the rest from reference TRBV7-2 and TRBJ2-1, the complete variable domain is GAGVSQSPSNKVTEKGKDVELRCDPISGHTALYWYRQSLGQGLEFLIYFQGNSAPDKSGLPSDRFSAERTGGSVSTLTIQRTQQEDSAVYLCASSTQGGISYNEQFFGPGTRLTVL.

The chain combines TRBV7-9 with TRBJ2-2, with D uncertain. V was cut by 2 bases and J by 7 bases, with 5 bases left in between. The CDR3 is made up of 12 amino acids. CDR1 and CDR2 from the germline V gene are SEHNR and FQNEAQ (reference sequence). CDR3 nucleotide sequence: TGTGCCAGCAGCTTATCGGTCGGGGAGCTGTTTTTT. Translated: CASSLSVGELFF.

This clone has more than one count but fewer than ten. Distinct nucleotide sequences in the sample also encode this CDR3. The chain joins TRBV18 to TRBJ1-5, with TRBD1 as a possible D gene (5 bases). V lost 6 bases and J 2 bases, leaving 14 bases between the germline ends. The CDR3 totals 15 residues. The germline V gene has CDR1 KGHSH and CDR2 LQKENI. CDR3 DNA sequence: TGTGCCAGCTCGCTCACAGGCGTTGGCAATCAGCCCCAGCATTTT. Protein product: CASSLTGVGNQPQHF.

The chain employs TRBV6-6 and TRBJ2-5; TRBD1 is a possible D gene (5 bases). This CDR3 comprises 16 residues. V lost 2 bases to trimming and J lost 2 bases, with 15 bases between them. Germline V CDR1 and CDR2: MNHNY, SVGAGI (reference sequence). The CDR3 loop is CASSYQWRQWQETQYF. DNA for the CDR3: TGTGCCAGCAGTTACCAATGGCGACAGTGGCAAGAGACCCAGTACTTC.

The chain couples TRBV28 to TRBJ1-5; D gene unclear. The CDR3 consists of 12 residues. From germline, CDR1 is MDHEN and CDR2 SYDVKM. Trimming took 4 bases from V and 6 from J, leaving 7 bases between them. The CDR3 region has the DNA TGTGCCAGCAGTTCAGGCGCTCAGCCCCAGCATTTT. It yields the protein CASSSGAQPQHF. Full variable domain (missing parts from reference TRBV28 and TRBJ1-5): DVKVTQSSRYLVKRTGEKVFLECVQDMDHENMFWYRQDPGLGLRLIYFSYDVKMKEKGDIPEGYSVSREKKERFSLILESASTNQTSMYLCASSSGAQPQHFGDGTRLSIL.

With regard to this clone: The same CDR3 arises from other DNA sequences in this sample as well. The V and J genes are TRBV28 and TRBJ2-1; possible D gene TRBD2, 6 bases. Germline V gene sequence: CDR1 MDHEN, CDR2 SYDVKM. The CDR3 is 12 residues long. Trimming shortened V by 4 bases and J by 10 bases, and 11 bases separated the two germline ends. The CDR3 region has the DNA TGTGCCAGCAGTTCCGGACTATTAGAGCAGTTCTTC. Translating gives CASSSGLLEQFF.

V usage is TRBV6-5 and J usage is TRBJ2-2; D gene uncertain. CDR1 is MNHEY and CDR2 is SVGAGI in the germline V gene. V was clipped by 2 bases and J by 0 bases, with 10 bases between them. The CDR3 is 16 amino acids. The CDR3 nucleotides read TGTGCCAGCAGTTACCTCGATCTTTCGAACACCGGGGAGCTGTTTTTT. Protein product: CASSYLDLSNTGELFF.

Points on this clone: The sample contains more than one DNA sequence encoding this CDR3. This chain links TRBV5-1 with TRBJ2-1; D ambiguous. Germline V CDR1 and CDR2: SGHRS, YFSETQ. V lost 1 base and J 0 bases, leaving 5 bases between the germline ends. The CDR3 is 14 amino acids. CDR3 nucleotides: TGCGCCAGCAGCTTGACTCCCTCCTACAATGAGCAGTTCTTC. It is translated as CASSLTPSYNEQFF.

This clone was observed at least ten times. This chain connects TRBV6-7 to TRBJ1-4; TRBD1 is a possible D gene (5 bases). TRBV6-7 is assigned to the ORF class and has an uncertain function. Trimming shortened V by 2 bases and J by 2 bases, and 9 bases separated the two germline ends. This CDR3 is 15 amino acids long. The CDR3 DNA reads TGTGCCAGCAGTTACGGGGGGACTACTAATGAAAAACTGTTTTTT. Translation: CASSYGGTTNEKLFF.

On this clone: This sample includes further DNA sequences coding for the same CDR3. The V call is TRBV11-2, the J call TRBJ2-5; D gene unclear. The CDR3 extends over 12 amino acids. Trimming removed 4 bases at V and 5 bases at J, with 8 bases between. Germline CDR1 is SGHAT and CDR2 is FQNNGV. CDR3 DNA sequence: TGTGCCAGCAGCTCGAGTGGGGAGACCCAGTACTTC. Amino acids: CASSSSGETQYF.

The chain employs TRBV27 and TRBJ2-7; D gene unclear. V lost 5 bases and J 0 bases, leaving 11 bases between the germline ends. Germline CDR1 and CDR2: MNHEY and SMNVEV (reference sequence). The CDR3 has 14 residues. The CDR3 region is CASSPRDRSYEQYF. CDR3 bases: TGTGCCAGCAGTCCCCGAGACCGCTCCTACGAGCAGTACTTC.